What follows are 4 T cell receptor beta chains derived from one specimen sequenced in a study of identical twins. Each CDR3 protein is one row after TCRdb ran MiXCR on the 5' RACE reads. Of 250,000 or so distinct CDR3 sequences listed, roughly an eighth are singletons. This sample was shared with a second study, whose subject was yellow fever vaccine responses in identical twins.

Sequenced: memory (CD45RO+) T cells sorted from blood. These receptors originate from a young woman in good health.

This clonotype has a handful of counts. The J gene is TRBJ2-7, the V gene TRBV18, with 7 bases aligning to TRBD1. Germline CDR1 reads KGHSH; CDR2 reads LQKENI. The length of the CDR3 is 16 residues. Trimming cost V 4 bases and J 2 bases; bases outside gene matches: 11. CDR3 in DNA: TGTGCCAGCTCACTCTACCAACAGGGGACGACCTACGAGCAGTACTTC. Residues: CASSLYQQGTTYEQYF.

This clonotype was found many times. The chain has TRBV12-3 or TRBV12-4 and TRBJ2-2; the D is unclear. V was trimmed by 2 bases and J by 6 bases, leaving 1 base between them. CDR3 length: 11 residues. The CDR3 loop reads CASSLPGELFF. In nucleotides, the CDR3 is TGTGCCAGCAGTTTACCCGGGGAGCTGTTTTTT.

This clonotype has at least ten counts. The rearrangement uses TRBV7-3 and TRBJ2-2, with unresolved D. Trimming removed 1 base at V and 0 bases at J, with 6 bases between. Germline V gene sequence: CDR1 SGHTA, CDR2 FQGTGA. This CDR3 has 15 amino acids. The CDR3 loop reads CASSLRGPNTGELFF. CDR3 bases: TGTGCCAGCAGCTTAAGGGGTCCGAACACCGGGGAGCTGTTTTTT.

The table lists this clonotype with a few counts. This rearrangement joins TRBV29-1 to TRBJ2-1; 7 nucleotides align to TRBD2. Unmatched junction bases numbered 10, after V lost 6 bases and J lost 8 bases. This CDR3 is 13 amino acids long. Germline V CDR1 and CDR2: SQVTM, ANQGSEA. The CDR3 protein is CSVVREVYYEQFF. DNA for the CDR3: TGCAGCGTCGTTCGGGAGGTTTACTATGAGCAGTTCTTC.